This TCR beta chain is drawn from a study of cytomegalovirus exposure and HLA in healthy donors. Study-level points and caveats: Later analysis identified several of the most significant clusters that appeared linked to common viral pathogens. Per a later analysis, HLA-associated TCR beta chains showed more clonal expansion than other, equally common TCR beta chains.

As for the donors, each was a healthy bone marrow donor. The germline gives CDR1 LNHDA, CDR2 SQIVND (reference sequence). The CDR3 consists of 14 residues. V trimming: 3 bases; J trimming: 3 bases; junction bases outside the gene matches: 5. The PCR was carried out with 60 Vbeta primers and 13 Jbeta primers. The assay was immunoSEQ multiplex PCR, and TCRdb's table has in-frame clones only and misses some. The sample has over 70,000 clones; about 70% are singletons. In regard to this clone: Its antigen remains unknown.

The receptor comes from a man aged 35 to 55 in good health and CMV-seropositive. Sequenced input: PBMCs. The chain combines TRBV19 with TRBJ2-7; 7 nucleotides match TRBD1. CDR3 sequence (DNA): TGTGCCAGTAGTATGACAGGGACGGACTACGAGCAGTACTTC. As protein: CASSMTGTDYEQYF.